Below, 14 T cell receptor beta chains from the same sample are listed, as sequenced in a study of CD8 T cells in Susac syndrome. Random hexamers were used to reverse transcribe an amount of roughly 0.5 to 1 ug RNA. From the immunoSEQ multiplex PCR reads, TCRdb called clonotypes with MiXCR, one entry per CDR3 protein. The sample records a few hundred thousand distinct CDR3 sequences, 90% to 95% being singletons. Sequencing used CD4+ T cells from PBMCs. These receptors were collected from a human donor with multiple sclerosis.

The genes are TRBV18 and TRBJ2-5; D call uncertain. The germline gives CDR1 KGHSH, CDR2 LQKENI. V lost 6 bases and J lost 1, with 9 bases in between. This CDR3 is built from 13 residues. CDR3 loop: CASSRGAQETQYF. The CDR3 DNA reads TGTGCCAGCTCGAGAGGAGCCCAAGAGACCCAGTACTTC.

The chain employs TRBV7-6 and TRBJ2-5; D not certain. Trimming took off 0 bases at V and 4 bases at J, with 12 bases between the two ends. The CDR3 is 15 residues long. The germline V gene encodes CDR1 SGHVS and CDR2 FNYEAQ. This CDR3 reads CASSLATIHGETQYF. CDR3 nucleotides: TGTGCCAGCAGCTTAGCCACCATTCACGGAGAGACCCAGTACTTC.

V usage is TRBV27 and J usage is TRBJ2-1, with D maybe TRBD1 (5 bases). This CDR3 comprises 17 residues. Germline V gene sequence: CDR1 MNHEY, CDR2 SMNVEV (reference sequence). Trimming took 1 base from V and 7 from J, leaving 20 bases between them. The CDR3 sequence is CASSLLEGAGTRNEQFF. CDR3 nucleotides: TGTGCCAGCAGTTTATTGGAAGGGGCCGGCACGCGGAATGAGCAGTTCTTC.

V and J are TRBV30 and TRBJ1-3; 7 bases are a match to TRBD1. V dropped 8 bases and J dropped 0; count of bases not matched to a gene: 7. The CDR3 contains 14 residues. Germline V CDR1 and CDR2: GTSNPN, SVGIG (reference sequence). The CDR3 here is CAGQGVSSGNTIYF. CDR3 nucleotide sequence: TGTGCCGGGCAGGGGGTCAGCTCTGGAAACACCATATATTTT.

The chain employs TRBV3-1 and TRBJ2-6; maybe TRBD1 (6 bases). The germline V and J ends were trimmed by 3 bases and 2 bases, with 14 bases remaining between them. The CDR3 extends over 17 amino acids. Germline CDR1 LGHDT, CDR2 YNNKEL (reference sequence). The CDR3 region has the DNA TGTGCCAGCAGCCAGACAGGAAACTCACCTGGGGCCAACGTCCTGACTTTC. Its translation: CASSQTGNSPGANVLTF.

The chain carries TRBV6-5 and TRBJ1-4, with D unresolved. Per germline, CDR1 MNHEY and CDR2 SVGAGI. CDR3 length: 15 residues. V was shortened by 6 bases and J by 8 bases, with 19 bases between the two germline ends. CDR3 residues: CASSYDQPPGEKLFF. The CDR3 DNA reads TGTGCCAGCAGCTACGACCAGCCGCCGGGGGAAAAACTGTTTTTT.

The V and J genes are TRBV25-1 and TRBJ1-5; D is unresolved. Trimming took off 4 bases at V and 4 bases at J, with 8 bases between the two ends. Germline lookup yields CDR1 MGHDK and CDR2 SYGVNS. This CDR3 region has 13 residues. The CDR3 region has the DNA TGTGCCAGCAGTGTAGGGCAAAATCAGCCCCAGCATTTT. As protein: CASSVGQNQPQHF. Complete variable domain (other parts from reference TRBV25-1 and TRBJ1-5): EADIYQTPRYLVIGTGKKITLECSQTMGHDKMYWYQQDPGMELHLIHYSYGVNSTEKGDLSSESTVSRIRTEHFPLTLESARPSHTSQYLCASSVGQNQPQHFGDGTRLSIL.

V gene TRBV3-1 combines with J gene TRBJ1-6, with D perhaps TRBD1 (5 bases). CDR3 length equals 15 residues. The V end was cut by 1 base, the J end by 10 bases, with 14 bases between. Germline V gene lookup returns CDR1 LGHDT and CDR2 YNNKEL (reference sequence). CDR3 protein: CASSQVVTGRSPLHF. CDR3 sequence (DNA): TGTGCCAGCAGCCAAGTAGTTACAGGCAGGTCACCCCTCCACTTT.

V and J are TRBV7-9 and TRBJ2-4; unclear D gene. Germline V lookup: CDR1 SEHNR, CDR2 FQNEAQ (reference sequence). The germline V and J ends were trimmed by 5 bases and 0 bases, with 11 bases remaining between them. CDR3 length equals 15 residues. CDR3 DNA: TGTGCCAGCAGCCTGTCCCGGCTAGCCAAAAACATTCAGTACTTC. Amino acid sequence: CASSLSRLAKNIQYF.

This sequence joins TRBV28 and TRBJ1-2, with D uncertain. Germline values: CDR1 MDHEN, CDR2 SYDVKM. The CDR3 is 15 residues long. V was trimmed by 7 bases and J by 0 bases, leaving 15 bases between them. This chain's CDR3 is CASTQPLGPNYGYTF. CDR3 sequence (DNA): TGTGCCAGCACCCAGCCCCTCGGGCCTAACTATGGCTACACCTTC.

The rearrangement links TRBV27 to TRBJ1-3, with 7 positions matching TRBD1. The CDR3 runs to 16 residues. Germline trimming cut 5 bases from V and 2 bases from J; bases unmatched to any gene: 9. Germline V gene lookup returns CDR1 MNHEY and CDR2 SMNVEV (reference sequence). CDR3 residues: CASSPADRLTGNTIYF. CDR3 nucleotide sequence: TGTGCCAGCAGTCCTGCGGACAGGCTAACTGGAAACACCATATATTTT.

This rearrangement joins TRBV10-3 to TRBJ2-5; a possible D gene is TRBD1 (5 bases). Trimming left V 10 bases short and J 5 bases short, with 20 bases between. Germline V CDR1 and CDR2: ENHRY, SYGVKD. The CDR3 is 14 amino acids. This CDR3 reads CATNPGQSLETQYF. DNA of the CDR3: TGTGCCACGAACCCAGGGCAGTCCTTGGAGACCCAGTACTTC.

This chain links TRBV2 with TRBJ2-2; D gene unclear. Trimming removed 8 bases at V and 0 bases at J, with 7 bases between. The CDR3 length is 13 residues. Germline CDR1 is SNHLY and CDR2 is FYNNEI. The CDR3, as DNA: TGTGCCAGCTTATCTACGAACACCGGGGAGCTGTTTTTT. Amino acids: CASLSTNTGELFF.

V gene TRBV27 combines with J gene TRBJ2-2, with a possible D match to TRBD2 (6 bases). The CDR3 has 15 amino acids. V gave up 11 bases and J gave up 0 bases, with 16 bases separating them. Looked up from germline, CDR1 is MNHEY and CDR2 is SMNVEV (reference sequence). The CDR3, as DNA: TGTGCCTCCAGCTGGAGGGCCGCGAACACCGGGGAGCTGTTTTTT. This translates into CASSWRAANTGELFF.